This T cell receptor beta chain was found in a study of shared clonotypes between healthy human individuals. Libraries were prepared by immunoSEQ multiplex PCR; TCRdb keeps only in-frame clonotypes and omits some of them. The sample lists 490,000 or so clones, around three quarters occurring once. Germline lookup yields CDR1 MNHNY and CDR2 SVGAGI (reference sequence). The junction had 3 bases not matched to a gene; V was cut back by 4 bases and J by 2 bases. CDR3 length equals 14 residues. The sequenced sample consisted of PBMCs. This TCR derives from a woman aged 35 to 49 in good health. Some clones in this sample may be carry-over from other donors' samples. The chain links TRBV6-6 to TRBJ2-7, with TRBD2 matching over 9 bases. The CDR3 loop reads CASSSLAGTYEQYF. For the CDR3, the DNA is TGTGCCAGCAGTTCTCTAGCGGGGACCTACGAGCAGTACTTC.